A single sample gave rise to the 29 T cell receptor beta chains below, sequenced in a study of blood T cell repertoires in COVID-19. TCRdb's table, derived via immunoSEQ multiplex PCR, lists solely in-frame clones and lacks some. Among about 140,000 clones listed, roughly 83% were seen once. Sequencing was carried out using PBMCs or T cells enriched from blood (not recorded which). Receptor source: a man between 65 and 79 years old who had been exposed to COVID-19.

The chain links TRBV4-1 to TRBJ2-1, with 14 bases identical to TRBD2. CDR3 length: 19 amino acids. Trimming at V came to 4 bases and at J to 7 bases, leaving 15 bases not matched to a gene. Germline-derived CDR1 and CDR2 are MGHRA and YSYEKL. In DNA form, the CDR3 reads TGCGCCAGCAGCCCAAATTATCGACCGGGACTAGCGGGAGCAAATGAGCAGTTCTTC. Translation gives CASSPNYRPGLAGANEQFF.

The chain combines TRBV2 with TRBJ1-6; 9 bases map to TRBD1. The V segment lost 6 bases and the J segment 10 bases; nucleotides outside the gene matches: 10. The germline gives CDR1 SNHLY, CDR2 FYNNEI. The CDR3 is 15 residues long. The CDR3: CASSHGQGSKSPLHF. In DNA, the CDR3 is TGTGCCAGCAGCCACGGACAGGGGTCGAAGTCACCCCTCCACTTT.

The chain employs TRBV5-1 and TRBJ2-1, with 9 bases aligning to TRBD2. Germline loops: CDR1 SGHRS, CDR2 YFSETQ. CDR3 length equals 16 residues. V gave up 0 bases and J gave up 3 bases; unmatched junction bases: 4. CDR3 sequence (DNA): TGCGCCAGCAGCTTGGGTAGCGGGAGAGTCTACAATGAGCAGTTCTTC. Translating it yields CASSLGSGRVYNEQFF.

The chain combines TRBV28 with TRBJ1-2; D unclear. Deletions cut 4 bases from V and 5 bases from J, with 14 bases between. The germline gives CDR1 MDHEN, CDR2 SYDVKM. The CDR3 length is 14 residues. The DNA for the CDR3 is TGTGCCAGCAGTTGGGAGGGCCCTCCTTATGGCTACACCTTC. As protein: CASSWEGPPYGYTF.

The chain carries TRBV12-3 or TRBV12-4 and TRBJ2-1; perhaps TRBD2 as D (5 bases). The V and J ends lost 4 bases and 7 bases respectively, with 11 bases between them. This CDR3 spans 13 amino acids. The CDR3 bases are TGTGCCAGCAGTTCTACCCGGGGTAATGAGCAGTTCTTC. Translating gives CASSSTRGNEQFF.

The count of this clone is one. The V call is TRBV7-2, the J call TRBJ2-7; 10 nucleotides line up with TRBD1. The CDR3 length is 17 residues. V trimming: 0 bases; J trimming: 0 bases; junction bases outside the gene matches: 5. CDR1 is SGHTA and CDR2 is FQGNSA in the germline V gene. The CDR3 bases are TGTGCCAGCAGCTTAGCCACGGGACAGGGGAACTCCTACGAGCAGTACTTC. Protein: CASSLATGQGNSYEQYF.

The table lists this clone with a few counts. This chain links TRBV6-2 or TRBV6-3 with TRBJ1-5; unclear D gene. The CDR3 loop spans 13 amino acids. Germline-derived CDR1 and CDR2 are MNHEY and SVGEGT. The V end lost 0 bases, the J end lost 6 bases, and 6 bases lay between the germline ends. The CDR3 DNA reads as TGTGCCAGCAGTTACTCGGACTTTCAGCCCCAGCATTTT. This sequence encodes CASSYSDFQPQHF.

The rearrangement joins TRBV7-8 to TRBJ1-6; 7 positions agree with TRBD1. The CDR3 is made up of 15 amino acids. CDR1 is SGHVS, CDR2 FQNEAQ, per germline. Losses at the gene ends were 5 bases for V and 7 bases for J; bases not matched to a gene: 8. In DNA form, the CDR3 reads TGTGCCAGCAGCGCCCCGGGACAGTGGAATTCACCCCTCCACTTT. Its translation: CASSAPGQWNSPLHF.

This clone was picked up one time. V and J are TRBV5-5 and TRBJ2-7, with 7 bases lining up with TRBD1. The CDR3 totals 16 residues. Germline CDR1 is SGHKS and CDR2 is YYEKEE (reference sequence). The V and J ends lost 3 bases and 2 bases, in that order; junction bases with no gene match: 11. The CDR3 spells CASSSIRGQITYEQYF. In DNA form, the CDR3 reads TGTGCCAGCAGCTCTATTAGGGGACAGATTACCTACGAGCAGTACTTC. The full variable domain, its missing parts supplied by reference TRBV5-5 and TRBJ2-7, is DAGVTQSPTHLIKTRGQQVTLRCSPISGHKSVSWYQQVLGQGPQFIFQYYEKEERGRGNFPDRFSARQFPNYSSELNVNALLLGDSALYLCASSSIRGQITYEQYFGPGTRLTVT.

This chain uses TRBV6-5 with TRBJ1-1; 9 nucleotides line up with TRBD1. Germline CDR1 and CDR2: MNHEY and SVGAGI. The CDR3 is 13 residues long. V was pared by 7 bases and J by 5 bases, with 5 bases of the junction left unmatched. The CDR3, as DNA: TGTGCCAGCAAAGGGACAGGGAGGACTGAAGCTTTCTTT. Residues: CASKGTGRTEAFF.

The V call is TRBV15, the J call TRBJ2-3; 8 bases line up with TRBD2. V shed 4 bases, J shed 1 base, and the junction held 7 bases outside the gene matches. Germline CDR1 LNHNV, CDR2 YYDKDF (reference sequence). This CDR3 is built from 16 residues. CDR3 region: CATSTWGSGGTDTQYF. DNA for the CDR3: TGTGCCACCAGCACTTGGGGTAGCGGGGGCACAGATACGCAGTATTTT.

This clone was seen just once. The J gene is TRBJ1-2, the V gene TRBV29-1, with D uncertain. Germline V gene data show CDR1 as SQVTM and CDR2 as ANQGSEA. Trimming removed 0 bases at V and 10 bases at J, with 9 bases between. This CDR3 has 11 amino acids. The CDR3 protein is CSVEEKQYYTF. For the CDR3, the DNA is TGCAGCGTTGAAGAGAAACAGTACTACACCTTC.

The chain couples TRBV11-2 to TRBJ2-1; tentatively, D is TRBD2 (5 bases). V dropped 1 base and J dropped 3 bases, with 19 bases sitting between them. The germline V gene encodes CDR1 SGHAT and CDR2 FQNNGV. The CDR3 length is 18 residues. CDR3 protein: CASSLGVMTGSFYNEQFF. In DNA form, the CDR3 reads TGTGCCAGCAGCTTAGGGGTCATGACGGGATCGTTCTACAATGAGCAGTTCTTC.

This clone was observed a handful of times. The chain recombines TRBV28 with TRBJ1-5; tentative D call: TRBD1 (5 bases). The CDR3 extends over 16 amino acids. CDR1 MDHEN and CDR2 SYDVKM come from the germline V gene. Trimming left V 6 bases short and J 6 bases short, with 21 bases between. CDR3 sequence: CASRIRPGLKVQPQHF. DNA for the CDR3: TGTGCCAGCAGAATTAGACCGGGACTCAAAGTTCAGCCCCAGCATTTT.

This CDR3 is CATSVDSNYGYTF. CDR3 nucleotide sequence: TGTGCCACCAGTGTCGACTCAAACTATGGCTACACCTTC. The chain employs TRBV24-1 and TRBJ1-2; D is uncertain. CDR1 is KGHDR and CDR2 is SFDVKD in the germline V gene. Trimming removed 5 bases from V and 2 bases from J, with 8 bases in between. The length of the CDR3 is 13 residues.

This clone was detected once. The V call is TRBV14, the J call TRBJ2-3; 10 bases agree with TRBD2. Trimming took 1 base from V and 7 from J; bases not matched to a gene: 17. The CDR3 has 19 residues. Germline V gives CDR1 SGHDN, CDR2 FVKESK. The CDR3 DNA reads TGTGCCAGCAGCCAAGCCCGGACTAGCGGCAGACATGGGCGGCATACGCAGTATTTT. It codes for CASSQARTSGRHGRHTQYF. Drawing the rest from reference TRBV14 and TRBJ2-3, the complete variable domain is EAGVTQFPSHSVIEKGQTVTLRCDPISGHDNLYWYRRVMGKEIKFLLHFVKESKQDESGMPNNRFLAERTGGTYSTLKVQPAELEDSGVYFCASSQARTSGRHGRHTQYFGPGTRLTVL.

The gene calls are TRBV19 and TRBJ1-2; 9 bases line up with TRBD1. After removal of 7 bases from V and 4 bases from J, the junction contained 13 bases not matched to a gene. CDR1 is LNHDA, CDR2 SQIVND, per germline (reference sequence). This CDR3 has 16 amino acids. The CDR3 is CASTDTGTGMFYGYTF. The CDR3 DNA follows: TGTGCCAGTACCGATACCGGGACAGGGATGTTCTATGGCTACACCTTC.

This chain links TRBV11-2 with TRBJ1-2, with D tentatively TRBD1 (6 bases). From germline, CDR1 is SGHAT and CDR2 FQNNGV. The CDR3 is 15 residues long. Trimming pared 5 bases from V and 2 bases from J, leaving 15 bases between. CDR3 coding DNA: TGTGCCAGCAGCGCCGTTGGGACATGGAACTATGGCTACACCTTC. Residues: CASSAVGTWNYGYTF.

The V call is TRBV7-9, the J call TRBJ1-2; D ambiguous. V gave up 4 bases and J gave up 0 bases, with 9 bases separating them. The germline V gene encodes CDR1 SEHNR and CDR2 FQNEAQ (reference sequence). The CDR3 extends over 14 amino acids. The CDR3 spells CASSSPGANYGYTF. The DNA of the CDR3 is TGTGCCAGCAGCTCCCCCGGGGCTAACTATGGCTACACCTTC.

This clone is deemed medium-sized. The CDR3 loop reads CASSFATGGFGNTIYF. DNA for the CDR3: TGTGCCAGCAGCTTCGCGACAGGGGGCTTTGGAAACACCATATATTTT. The gene calls are TRBV7-9 and TRBJ1-3, with 10 bases fitting TRBD1. CDR3 length: 16 amino acids. Germline V gives CDR1 SEHNR, CDR2 FQNEAQ (reference sequence). The junction had 5 bases not matched to a gene; V was cut back by 3 bases and J by 3 bases.

This sequence joins TRBV27 and TRBJ1-6, with 8 nucleotides matching TRBD1. Germline lookup yields CDR1 MNHEY and CDR2 SMNVEV (reference sequence). CDR3 length: 15 amino acids. Trimming at V came to 6 bases and at J to 10 bases, leaving 11 bases not matched to a gene. The CDR3 is CASSEGDRSGSPLHF. The CDR3 nucleotides are TGTGCCAGCAGCGAGGGGGACAGGAGTGGATCACCCCTCCACTTT.

The J gene is TRBJ1-2, the V gene TRBV21-1; TRBD1 is the table's D call and was not checked against the DNA. TRBV21-1 is given as a pseudogene. The CDR3 spans 17 residues. CDR3 sequence reads: CASSKGPRVNPNYGYTF. The DNA of the CDR3 is TGTGCCAGCAGCAAAGGCCCCAGGGTAAACCCTAACTATGGCTACACCTTC.

This clone was observed a handful of times. The V and J genes are TRBV5-5 and TRBJ1-1; D is unclear. V lost 6 bases, J lost 0 bases, and 12 bases lay in between. The CDR3 sequence is 14 residues long. The germline gives CDR1 SGHKS, CDR2 YYEKEE (reference sequence). In DNA, the CDR3 is TGTGCCAGCAACCCGAGCGGGGTGAACACTGAAGCTTTCTTT. It encodes CASNPSGVNTEAFF.

CDR3 residues: CASSYSLGRGISPLHF. The CDR3 region has the DNA TGTGCCAGCAGTTACTCGCTGGGTCGGGGAATTTCACCCCTCCACTTT. The chain is built from TRBV6-6 and TRBJ1-6; D gene unclear. V dropped 0 bases and J dropped 9 bases, with 15 bases sitting between them. Germline V gives CDR1 MNHNY, CDR2 SVGAGI (reference sequence). The CDR3 is made up of 16 amino acids.

The V call is TRBV5-6, the J call TRBJ1-5; TRBD1 might be the D (5 bases). Germline CDR1 SGHDT, CDR2 YYEEEE. Trimming stripped 5 bases from V and 0 bases from J, with 15 bases between. The CDR3 is 16 amino acids. The DNA for the CDR3 is TGTGCCAGCAGGTTCGACAGTCCATATAGCAATCAGCCCCAGCATTTT. It encodes CASRFDSPYSNQPQHF.

J is TRBJ2-5 and V is TRBV29-1; D unclear. V was shortened by 4 bases and J by 3 bases, with 9 bases between the two germline ends. The germline V gene encodes CDR1 SQVTM and CDR2 ANQGSEA. The CDR3 consists of 12 residues. The DNA for the CDR3 is TGCAGCGTTGGTCTATACGAAGAGACCCAGTACTTC. Amino acids: CSVGLYEETQYF.

The CDR3 loop reads CASSQPSGVGYTF. The CDR3 DNA sequence: TGCGCCAGCAGCCAACCCTCGGGGGTTGGCTACACCTTC. The V call is TRBV4-3, the J call TRBJ1-2; D is possibly TRBD1 (5 bases). CDR1 is LGHNA and CDR2 is YSLEER in the germline V gene. V lost 2 bases to trimming and J lost 7 bases, with 11 bases between them. This CDR3 is 13 amino acids long.

The gene calls are TRBV7-9 and TRBJ1-2, with 11 bases identical to TRBD1. The germline V gene encodes CDR1 SEHNR and CDR2 FQNEAQ (reference sequence). The CDR3 has 15 residues. With V trimmed by 9 bases and J by 0 bases, 6 bases remained unmatched. The CDR3 loop reads CASRMGQGANYGYTF. CDR3 nucleotide sequence: TGTGCCAGTCGGATGGGACAGGGGGCTAACTATGGCTACACCTTC. Filled out from reference TRBV7-9 and TRBJ1-2, the complete variable domain reads DTGVSQNPRHKITKRGQNVTFRCDPISEHNRLYWYRQTLGQGPEFLTYFQNEAQLEKSRLLSDRFSAERPKGSFSTLEIQRTEQGDSAMYLCASRMGQGANYGYTFGSGTRLTVV.

The chain couples TRBV7-2 to TRBJ2-3; a possible D gene is TRBD2 (5 bases). CDR1 and CDR2 from the germline V gene are SGHTA and FQGNSA. The ends were cut back, 3 bases at V and 2 bases at J, with 9 bases in the middle. The CDR3 runs to 14 residues. The CDR3: CASSLRETTDTQYF. As DNA, the CDR3 is TGTGCCAGCAGCTTGAGGGAAACCACAGATACGCAGTATTTT. Filled out from reference TRBV7-2 and TRBJ2-3, the complete variable domain reads GAGVSQSPSNKVTEKGKDVELRCDPISGHTALYWYRQSLGQGLEFLIYFQGNSAPDKSGLPSDRFSAERTGGSVSTLTIQRTQQEDSAVYLCASSLRETTDTQYFGPGTRLTVL.